This TCR beta chain was obtained from a study of cytomegalovirus exposure and HLA in healthy donors. Primers for the PCR totalled 60 Vbeta and 13 Jbeta. Using immunoSEQ multiplex PCR, the repertoire was profiled, and TCRdb retains in-frame clones only, with some absent. The sample shows approximately 190,000 clones, roughly 80% of them seen only once. This CDR3 has 15 residues. CDR1 is MNHEY and CDR2 is SMNVEV in the germline V gene (reference sequence). V trimming: 6 bases; J trimming: 3 bases; junction bases outside the gene matches: 10. The sequencing input was PBMCs. The chain links TRBV27 to TRBJ2-7; 8 bases agree with TRBD1. The TCR sequence derives from a woman younger than 45 in good health and CMV-seropositive. The CDR3 region is CASRKGQGFLYEQYF. In DNA, the CDR3 is TGTGCCAGCAGAAAAGGACAGGGATTTCTCTACGAGCAGTACTTC.